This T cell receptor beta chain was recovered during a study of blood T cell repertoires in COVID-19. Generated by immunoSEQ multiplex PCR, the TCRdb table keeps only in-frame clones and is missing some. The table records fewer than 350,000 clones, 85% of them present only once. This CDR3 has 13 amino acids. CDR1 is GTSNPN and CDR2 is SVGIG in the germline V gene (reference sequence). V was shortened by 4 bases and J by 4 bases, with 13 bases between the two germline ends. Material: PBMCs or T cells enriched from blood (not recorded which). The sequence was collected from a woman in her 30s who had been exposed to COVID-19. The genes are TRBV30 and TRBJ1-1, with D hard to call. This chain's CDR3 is CAWTLSTRTEAFF. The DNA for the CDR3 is TGTGCCTGGACCCTTTCGACTCGCACTGAAGCTTTCTTT.